This TCR beta chain was captured in a study of cytomegalovirus exposure and HLA in healthy donors. This clone was detected only once. Its target is unknown. V was clipped by 6 bases and J by 3 bases, with 14 bases between them. The CDR3 spans 14 residues. The germline CDR1 and CDR2 sequences are MNHNS and SASEGT. Study observations and caveats: Later genetic work tied a missense DCLRE1C variant to beta-chain V and J trimming.

PCR employed 60 Vbeta and 13 Jbeta primers. In the study's own analysis: In a later analysis, the count reached 75 million to 90 million unique TCR beta chains, with roughly 12 million shared. Using immunoSEQ multiplex PCR, the repertoire was profiled, and TCRdb retains in-frame clones only, with some absent. That table is the source of V, J and clone size, and D and trimming were worked out from the DNA. The sample includes around 100,000 clones, less than 80% of them seen just once. The TCR comes from a woman between 25 and 40 years old in good health and CMV-seronegative. Sequenced material: PBMCs. The rearrangement uses TRBV6-1 and TRBJ1-1; D unresolved. In DNA, the CDR3 is TGTGCCAGCAGATCGGACTGGCAAGACACTGAAGCTTTCTTT. This gives the protein CASRSDWQDTEAFF.